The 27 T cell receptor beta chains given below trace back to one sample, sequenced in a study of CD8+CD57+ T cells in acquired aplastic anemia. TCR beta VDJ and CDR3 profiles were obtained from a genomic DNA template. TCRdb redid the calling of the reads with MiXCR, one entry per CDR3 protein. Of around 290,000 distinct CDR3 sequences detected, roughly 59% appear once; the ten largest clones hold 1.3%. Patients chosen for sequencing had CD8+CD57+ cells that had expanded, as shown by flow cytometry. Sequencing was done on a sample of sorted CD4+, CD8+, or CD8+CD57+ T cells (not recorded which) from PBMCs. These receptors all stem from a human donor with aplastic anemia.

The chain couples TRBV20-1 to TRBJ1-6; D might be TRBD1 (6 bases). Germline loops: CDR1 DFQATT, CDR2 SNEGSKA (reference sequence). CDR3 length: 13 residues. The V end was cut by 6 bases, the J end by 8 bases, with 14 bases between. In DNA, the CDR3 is TGCAGTGCCGCGACAGGACAGTATTCACCCCTCCACTTT. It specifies CSAATGQYSPLHF.

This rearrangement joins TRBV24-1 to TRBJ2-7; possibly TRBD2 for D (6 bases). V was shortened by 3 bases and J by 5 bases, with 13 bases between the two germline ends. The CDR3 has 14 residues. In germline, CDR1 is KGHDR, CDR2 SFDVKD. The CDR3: CATSDARGSDEQYF. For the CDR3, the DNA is TGTGCCACCAGTGATGCTCGGGGGTCGGACGAGCAGTACTTC.

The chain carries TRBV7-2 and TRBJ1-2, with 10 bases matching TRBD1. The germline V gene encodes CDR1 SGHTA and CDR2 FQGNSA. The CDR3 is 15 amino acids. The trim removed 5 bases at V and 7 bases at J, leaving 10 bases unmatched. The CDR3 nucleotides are TGTGCCAGCAGCCCTAGCGCTGGACAGGGGGGTGGCTACACCTTC. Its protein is CASSPSAGQGGGYTF. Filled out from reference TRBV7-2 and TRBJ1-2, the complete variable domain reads GAGVSQSPSNKVTEKGKDVELRCDPISGHTALYWYRQSLGQGLEFLIYFQGNSAPDKSGLPSDRFSAERTGGSVSTLTIQRTQQEDSAVYLCASSPSAGQGGGYTFGSGTRLTVV.

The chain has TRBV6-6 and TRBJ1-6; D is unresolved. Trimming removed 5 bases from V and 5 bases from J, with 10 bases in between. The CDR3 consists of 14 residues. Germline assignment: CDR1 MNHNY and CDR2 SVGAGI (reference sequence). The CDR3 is CASSGRTDNSPLHF. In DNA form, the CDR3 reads TGTGCCAGCAGTGGGCGAACGGATAATTCACCCCTCCACTTT.

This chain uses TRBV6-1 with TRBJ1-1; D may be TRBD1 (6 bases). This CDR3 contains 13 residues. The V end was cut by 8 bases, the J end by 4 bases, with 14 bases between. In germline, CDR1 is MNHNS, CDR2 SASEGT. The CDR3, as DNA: TGTGCCAGCCGCCGGGACAAAGTCACTGAAGCTTTCTTT. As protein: CASRRDKVTEAFF.

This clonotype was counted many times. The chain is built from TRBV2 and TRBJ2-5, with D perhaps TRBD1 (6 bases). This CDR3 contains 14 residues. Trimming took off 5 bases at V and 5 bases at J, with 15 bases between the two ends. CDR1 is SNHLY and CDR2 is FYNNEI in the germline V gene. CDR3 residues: CASSPNTGLETQYF. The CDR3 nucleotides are TGTGCCAGCAGTCCTAATACAGGGTTGGAGACCCAGTACTTC.

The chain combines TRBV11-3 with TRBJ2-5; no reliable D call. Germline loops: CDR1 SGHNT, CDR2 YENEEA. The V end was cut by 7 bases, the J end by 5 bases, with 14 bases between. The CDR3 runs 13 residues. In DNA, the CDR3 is TGTGCCAGCACCCAGTTGGCGATCGAGACCCAGTACTTC. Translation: CASTQLAIETQYF.

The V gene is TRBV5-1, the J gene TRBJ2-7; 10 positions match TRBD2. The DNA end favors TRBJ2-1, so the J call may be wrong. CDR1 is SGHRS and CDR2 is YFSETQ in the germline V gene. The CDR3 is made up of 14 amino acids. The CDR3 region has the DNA TGCGCCAGCAGCAGGGGACTAGCGCGCAATGAGCAGTTCTTC. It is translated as CASSRGLARNEQFF.

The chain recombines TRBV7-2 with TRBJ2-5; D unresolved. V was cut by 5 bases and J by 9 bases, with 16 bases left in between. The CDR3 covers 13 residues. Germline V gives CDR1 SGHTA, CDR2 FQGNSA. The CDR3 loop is CASSQVRDQPQYF. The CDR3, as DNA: TGTGCCAGCAGCCAAGTAAGGGATCAGCCCCAGTACTTC.

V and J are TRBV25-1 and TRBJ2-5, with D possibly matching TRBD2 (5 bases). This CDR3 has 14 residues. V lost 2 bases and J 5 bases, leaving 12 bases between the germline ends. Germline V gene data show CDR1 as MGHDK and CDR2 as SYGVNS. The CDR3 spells CASSEEGPGETQYF. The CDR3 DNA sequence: TGTGCCAGCAGTGAAGAGGGTCCGGGGGAGACCCAGTACTTC. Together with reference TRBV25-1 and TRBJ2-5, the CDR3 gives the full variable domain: EADIYQTPRYLVIGTGKKITLECSQTMGHDKMYWYQQDPGMELHLIHYSYGVNSTEKGDLSSESTVSRIRTEHFPLTLESARPSHTSQYLCASSEEGPGETQYFGPGTRLLVL.

The CDR3 here is CSARLTTTDFLSPLHF. The CDR3 nucleotides read TGCAGTGCTAGATTAACGACGACCGATTTCCTTTCACCCCTCCACTTT. The chain links TRBV20-1 to TRBJ1-6; D is uncertain. V lost 2 bases to trimming and J lost 9 bases, with 20 bases between them. CDR1 is DFQATT and CDR2 is SNEGSKA in the germline V gene (reference sequence). The CDR3 covers 16 residues.

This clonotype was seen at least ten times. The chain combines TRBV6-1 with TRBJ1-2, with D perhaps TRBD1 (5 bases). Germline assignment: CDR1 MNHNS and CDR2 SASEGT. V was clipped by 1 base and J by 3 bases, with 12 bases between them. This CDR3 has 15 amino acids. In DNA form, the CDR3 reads TGTGCCAGCAGTGAAGGACCCCAGGGCTACTATGGCTACACCTTC. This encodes CASSEGPQGYYGYTF.

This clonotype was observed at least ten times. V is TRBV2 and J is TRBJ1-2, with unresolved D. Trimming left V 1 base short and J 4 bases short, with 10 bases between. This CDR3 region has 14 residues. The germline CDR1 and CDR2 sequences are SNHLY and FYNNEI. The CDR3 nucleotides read TGTGCCAGCAGTGAAGACAGCATCATCTATGGCTACACCTTC. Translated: CASSEDSIIYGYTF.

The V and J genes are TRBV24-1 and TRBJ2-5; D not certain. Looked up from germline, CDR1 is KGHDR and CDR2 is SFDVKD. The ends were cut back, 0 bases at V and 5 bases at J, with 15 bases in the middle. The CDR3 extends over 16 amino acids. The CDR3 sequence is CATSDLKTAPEETQYF. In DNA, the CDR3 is TGTGCCACCAGTGATTTGAAAACGGCCCCTGAGGAGACCCAGTACTTC.

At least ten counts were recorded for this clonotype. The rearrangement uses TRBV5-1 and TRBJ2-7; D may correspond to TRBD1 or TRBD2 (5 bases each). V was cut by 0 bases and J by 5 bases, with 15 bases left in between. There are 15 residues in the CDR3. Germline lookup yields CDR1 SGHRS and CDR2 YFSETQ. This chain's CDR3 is CASSLDGTGSDEQYF. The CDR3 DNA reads TGCGCCAGCAGCTTGGATGGGACCGGGTCCGACGAGCAGTACTTC.

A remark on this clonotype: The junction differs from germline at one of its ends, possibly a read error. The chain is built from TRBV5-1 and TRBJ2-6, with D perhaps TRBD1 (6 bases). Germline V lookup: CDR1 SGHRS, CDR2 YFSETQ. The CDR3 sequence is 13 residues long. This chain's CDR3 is CASSLDRANVLTF. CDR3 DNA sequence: TGCGCCAGCAGCTTGGACAGGGCTAACGTCCTGACTTTC.

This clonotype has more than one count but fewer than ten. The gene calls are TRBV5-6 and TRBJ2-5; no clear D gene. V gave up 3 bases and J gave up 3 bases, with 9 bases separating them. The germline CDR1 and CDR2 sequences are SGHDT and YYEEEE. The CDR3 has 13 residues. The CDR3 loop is CASSSGSKETQYF. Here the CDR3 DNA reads TGTGCCAGCAGCTCGGGCAGCAAAGAGACCCAGTACTTC. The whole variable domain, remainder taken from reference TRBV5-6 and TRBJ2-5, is DAGVTQSPTHLIKTRGQQVTLRCSPKSGHDTVSWYQQALGQGPQFIFQYYEEEERQRGNFPDRFSGHQFPNYSSELNVNALLLGDSALYLCASSSGSKETQYFGPGTRLLVL.

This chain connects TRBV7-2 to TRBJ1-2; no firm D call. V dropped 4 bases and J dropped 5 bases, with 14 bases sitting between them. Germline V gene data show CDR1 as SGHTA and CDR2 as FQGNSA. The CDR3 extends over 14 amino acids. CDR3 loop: CASSSVGSGYGYTF. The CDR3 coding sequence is TGTGCCAGCAGCTCGGTGGGGAGCGGATATGGCTACACCTTC.

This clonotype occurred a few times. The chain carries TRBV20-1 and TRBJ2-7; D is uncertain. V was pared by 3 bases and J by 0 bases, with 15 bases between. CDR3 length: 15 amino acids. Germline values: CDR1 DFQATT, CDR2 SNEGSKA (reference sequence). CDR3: CSARLKGRSSYEQYF. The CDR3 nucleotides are TGCAGTGCTAGGTTAAAAGGTCGCAGCTCCTACGAGCAGTACTTC.

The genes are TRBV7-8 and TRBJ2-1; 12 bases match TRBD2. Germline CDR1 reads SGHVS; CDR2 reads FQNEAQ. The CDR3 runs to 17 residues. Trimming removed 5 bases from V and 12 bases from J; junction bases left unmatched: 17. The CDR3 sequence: CASSTAPSGGAGDTQFF. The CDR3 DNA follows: TGTGCCAGCAGCACCGCGCCTAGCGGGGGGGCGGGAGATACGCAGTTCTTC.

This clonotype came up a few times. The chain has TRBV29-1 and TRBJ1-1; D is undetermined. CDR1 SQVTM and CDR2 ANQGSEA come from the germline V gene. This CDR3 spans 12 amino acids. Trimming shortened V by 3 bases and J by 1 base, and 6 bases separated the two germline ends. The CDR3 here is CSVDTGNTEAFF. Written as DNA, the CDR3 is TGCAGCGTTGATACCGGGAACACTGAAGCTTTCTTT. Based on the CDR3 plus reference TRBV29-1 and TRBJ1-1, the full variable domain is SAVISQKPSRDICQRGTSLTIQCQVDSQVTMMFWYRQQPGQSLTLIATANQGSEATYESGFVIDKFPISRPNLTFSTLTVSNMSPEDSSIYLCSVDTGNTEAFFGQGTRLTVV.

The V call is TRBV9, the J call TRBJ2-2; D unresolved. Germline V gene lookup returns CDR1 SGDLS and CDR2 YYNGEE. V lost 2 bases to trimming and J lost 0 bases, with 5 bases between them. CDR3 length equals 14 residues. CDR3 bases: TGTGCCAGCAGCGTGTCCACGAACACCGGGGAGCTGTTTTTT. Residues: CASSVSTNTGELFF. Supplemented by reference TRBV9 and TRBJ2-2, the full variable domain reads DSGVTQTPKHLITATGQRVTLRCSPRSGDLSVYWYQQSLDQGLQFLIQYYNGEERAKGNILERFSAQQFPDLHSELNLSSLELGDSALYFCASSVSTNTGELFFGEGSRLTVL.

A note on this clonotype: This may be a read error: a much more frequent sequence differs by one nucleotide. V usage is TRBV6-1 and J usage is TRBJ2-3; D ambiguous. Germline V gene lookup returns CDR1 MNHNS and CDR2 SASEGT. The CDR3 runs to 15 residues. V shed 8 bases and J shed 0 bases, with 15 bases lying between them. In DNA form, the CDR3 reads TGTGCCAGCGGTATAAGTGCTGCAAGCACAGATACGCAGTATTTT. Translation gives CASGISAASTDTQYF.

The CDR3 spells CASRSPFALRDEQYF. CDR3 in DNA: TGCGCCAGCAGGTCCCCCTTTGCACTTAGGGATGAGCAGTATTTT. This sequence joins TRBV10-2 and TRBJ2-3; the D is unclear. From germline, CDR1 is WSHSY and CDR2 SAAADI. This CDR3 spans 15 amino acids. V lost 6 bases, J lost 11 bases, and 24 bases lay in between.

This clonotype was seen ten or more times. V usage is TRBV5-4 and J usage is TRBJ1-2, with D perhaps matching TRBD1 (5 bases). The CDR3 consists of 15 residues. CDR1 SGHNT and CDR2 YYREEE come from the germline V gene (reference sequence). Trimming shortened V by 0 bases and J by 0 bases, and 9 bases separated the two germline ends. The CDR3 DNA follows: TGTGCCAGCAGCTTGGCCGGGACGGCTAACTATGGCTACACCTTC. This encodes CASSLAGTANYGYTF.

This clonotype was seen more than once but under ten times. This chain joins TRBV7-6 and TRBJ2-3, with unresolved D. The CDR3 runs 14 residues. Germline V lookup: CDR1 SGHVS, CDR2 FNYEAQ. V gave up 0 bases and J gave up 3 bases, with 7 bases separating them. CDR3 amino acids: CASSLALPTDTQYF. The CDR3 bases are TGTGCCAGCAGCTTAGCCCTCCCAACAGATACGCAGTATTTT. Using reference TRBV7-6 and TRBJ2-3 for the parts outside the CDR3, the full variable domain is GAGVSQSPRYKVTKRGQDVALRCDPISGHVSLYWYRQALGQGPEFLTYFNYEAQQDKSGLPNDRFSAERPEGSISTLTIQRTEQRDSAMYRCASSLALPTDTQYFGPGTRLTVL.

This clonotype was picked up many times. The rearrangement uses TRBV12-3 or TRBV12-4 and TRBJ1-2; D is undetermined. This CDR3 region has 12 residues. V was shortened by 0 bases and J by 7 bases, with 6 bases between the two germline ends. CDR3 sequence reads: CASSLALSGYTF. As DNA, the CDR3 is TGTGCCAGCAGTTTAGCGCTGAGTGGCTACACCTTC.